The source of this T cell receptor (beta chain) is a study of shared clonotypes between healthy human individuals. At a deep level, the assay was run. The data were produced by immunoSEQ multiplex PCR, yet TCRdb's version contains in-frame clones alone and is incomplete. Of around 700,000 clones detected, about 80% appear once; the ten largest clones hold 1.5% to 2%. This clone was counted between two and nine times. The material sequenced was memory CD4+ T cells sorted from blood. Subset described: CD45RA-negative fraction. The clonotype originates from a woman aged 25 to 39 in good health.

As DNA, the CDR3 is TGTGCCACGACAGAATCTGGAAACACCATATATTTT. Translating it yields CATTESGNTIYF. The chain joins TRBV19 to TRBJ1-3, with D perhaps matching TRBD1 (5 bases). The germline V gene has CDR1 LNHDA and CDR2 SQIVND (reference sequence). The CDR3 runs to 12 residues. Trimming removed 10 bases from V and 1 base from J, with 8 bases in between.